This is a list of T cell receptor beta chains from one sample in a study of cytomegalovirus exposure and HLA in healthy donors. Sequencing used immunoSEQ multiplex PCR; TCRdb keeps in-frame clones, though not all of them. The sample shows about 130,000 clones, around three quarters of them seen only once. The sequenced sample consisted of PBMCs. The source is a man aged 35 to 55 in good health and CMV-seronegative. Each CDR3 is given with its conserved first and last residue.

CASSFGGTDHNEQFF	TRBV28	TRBJ2-1
CASSFKAGVTEAFF	TRBV5-6	TRBJ1-1
CASSLGPDEQYF	TRBV13	TRBJ2-7
CASSLNGGLAEGYQETQYF	TRBV5-1	TRBJ2-5
CASSPGQGGSYGYTF	TRBV18	TRBJ1-2
CASSWGTPGTGGRETQYF	TRBV27	TRBJ2-5
CASSQDLLRQTYEQYF	TRBV4-1	TRBJ2-7
CASSILPQGSNSATNEKLFF	TRBV21-1	TRBJ1-4
CASSQERDSYEQYF	TRBV4-3	TRBJ2-7
CASKGTGGNEQYF	TRBV2	TRBJ2-7
CASSQDSLAGAGTDTQYF	TRBV4-2	TRBJ2-3
CASSLVLAGVDTQYF	TRBV5-8	TRBJ2-3
CASSASGQRNTEAFF	TRBV5-6	TRBJ1-1
CAWAPLDSVADTQYF	TRBV30	TRBJ2-3
CASSQERGGGGYEQYF	TRBV4-1	TRBJ2-7
CASGDRAKEQYF	TRBV6-5	TRBJ2-5
CASSLAGVRPYEQYF	TRBV7-9	TRBJ2-7
CASSFRAGDRSGELFF	TRBV7-2	TRBJ2-2
CASSSGQGSGYTF	TRBV7-3	TRBJ1-2
CASSLGQRNEKLFF	TRBV28	TRBJ1-4
CASSTQGRATNEQYF	TRBV7-2	TRBJ2-7
CASSPQEASGNTIYF	TRBV9	TRBJ1-3
CASSPSGGGAGNIQYF	TRBV25-1	TRBJ2-4